The 27 T cell receptor beta chains listed next were all sequenced from one sample in a study of T cells and Merkel cell carcinoma outcomes. TCRdb's copy holds only in-frame clones and misses some; the assay was immunoSEQ multiplex PCR. This table has about 9,200 clones, under 90% appearing once. The sample comprised tumor tissue from Merkel cell carcinoma. All receptors derive from a human donor with Merkel cell carcinoma.

This chain uses TRBV29-1 with TRBJ2-7; 7 bases map to TRBD1. CDR1 is SQVTM and CDR2 is ANQGSEA in the germline V gene. This CDR3 contains 14 residues. After removal of 6 bases from V and 0 bases from J, the junction contained 8 bases not matched to a gene. The CDR3 protein is CSVQRGGFSYEQYF. As DNA, the CDR3 is TGCAGCGTCCAAAGAGGGGGCTTCTCCTACGAGCAGTACTTC.

The rearrangement uses TRBV10-3 and TRBJ2-7, with TRBD1 as a possible D gene (5 bases). This CDR3 comprises 12 residues. CDR1 is ENHRY and CDR2 is SYGVKD in the germline V gene. V lost 6 bases, J lost 3 bases, and 9 bases lay in between. In nucleotides, the CDR3 is TGTGCCATCAGGGACACCGACTACGAGCAGTACTTC. It translates to CAIRDTDYEQYF.

Only a few counts were recorded for this clone. The V and J genes are TRBV2 and TRBJ2-5; D gene unclear. Germline V gene data show CDR1 as SNHLY and CDR2 as FYNNEI. Trimming pared 4 bases from V and 5 bases from J, leaving 8 bases between. This CDR3 has 12 amino acids. This CDR3 is CASSGLGETQYF. The CDR3 DNA sequence: TGTGCCAGCAGTGGTCTAGGGGAGACCCAGTACTTC.

CDR3 nucleotides: TGTGCCAGCTCACCACAGGGACAGGGGGCGAGCGGAGAAAAACTGTTTTTT. Encoded protein: CASSPQGQGASGEKLFF. This chain links TRBV18 with TRBJ1-4; 12 bases line up with TRBD1. From germline, CDR1 is KGHSH and CDR2 LQKENI. Germline trimming cut 1 base from V and 8 bases from J; bases unmatched to any gene: 8. There are 17 residues in the CDR3.

The chain carries TRBV7-9 and TRBJ2-3, with TRBD2 matching over 16 bases. Trimming at V came to 5 bases and at J to 4 bases, leaving 12 bases not matched to a gene. Germline values: CDR1 SEHNR, CDR2 FQNEAQ (reference sequence). The CDR3 is made up of 19 amino acids. The CDR3, as DNA: TGTGCCAGCAGCCTGAAGGGACTAGCGGGGGGGCCGAGTGCAGATACGCAGTATTTT. This encodes CASSLKGLAGGPSADTQYF.

The chain couples TRBV6-6 to TRBJ2-1; D may be TRBD1 (5 bases). The CDR3 runs 12 residues. Looked up from germline, CDR1 is MNHNY and CDR2 is SVGAGI (reference sequence). Trimming took 2 bases from V and 10 from J, leaving 9 bases between them. CDR3 nucleotides: TGTGCCAGCAGTTACAAGGGGCTCGAGCAGTTCTTC. As protein: CASSYKGLEQFF.

J is TRBJ2-4 and V is TRBV4-1; TRBD2 might be the D (5 bases). The CDR3 is made up of 13 amino acids. The germline V and J ends were trimmed by 0 bases and 10 bases, with 10 bases remaining between them. Germline V gene lookup returns CDR1 MGHRA and CDR2 YSYEKL. CDR3 sequence: CASSQDNGEIQYF. CDR3 DNA: TGCGCCAGCAGCCAAGATAATGGGGAGATTCAGTACTTC.

The J gene is TRBJ2-1, the V gene TRBV6-5; TRBD1 matches at 7 bases. Germline V CDR1 and CDR2: MNHEY, SVGAGI. The CDR3 totals 15 residues. V was clipped by 5 bases and J by 2 bases; unmatched bases: 6. CDR3 coding DNA: TGTGCCAGCAGTCCCCAGGGGGAAGCCTACAATGAGCAGTTCTTC. It translates to CASSPQGEAYNEQFF.

This clone was seen more than once but under ten times. The chain is built from TRBV18 and TRBJ2-5; D not resolved. Trimming removed 6 bases from V and 0 bases from J, with 8 bases in between. CDR3 length: 13 residues. The germline CDR1 and CDR2 sequences are KGHSH and LQKENI. The CDR3, as DNA: TGTGCCAGCTCCCCGGAACACCAAGAGACCCAGTACTTC. Amino acid sequence: CASSPEHQETQYF. Full variable domain (rest looked up from reference TRBV18 and TRBJ2-5): NAGVMQNPRHLVRRRGQEARLRCSPMKGHSHVYWYRQLPEEGLKFMVYLQKENIIDESGMPKERFSAEFPKEGPSILRIQQVVRGDSAAYFCASSPEHQETQYFGPGTRLLVL.

J is TRBJ2-5 and V is TRBV5-4; 9 bases are a match to TRBD1. CDR3 length equals 15 residues. V trimming: 0 bases; J trimming: 5 bases; junction bases outside the gene matches: 5. Germline CDR1 and CDR2: SGHNT and YYREEE (reference sequence). In DNA, the CDR3 is TGTGCCAGCAGCTTGGCCGGACAGGGGAAGGAGACCCAGTACTTC. This gives the protein CASSLAGQGKETQYF.

The genes are TRBV6-5 and TRBJ2-7; 7 positions agree with TRBD1. V trimming: 6 bases; J trimming: 5 bases; junction bases outside the gene matches: 10. Germline V lookup: CDR1 MNHEY, CDR2 SVGAGI. The CDR3 extends over 14 amino acids. The CDR3 protein is CASSRLTGPHEQYF. CDR3 bases: TGTGCCAGCAGCAGACTGACAGGGCCCCACGAGCAGTACTTC.

The chain uses TRBV5-1 and TRBJ2-1, with 9 bases aligning to TRBD1. The CDR3 sequence is 19 residues long. CDR1 is SGHRS, CDR2 YFSETQ, per germline. Trimming took 0 bases from V and 3 from J; bases not matched to a gene: 13. Here the CDR3 reads CASSLDPGQGVLVYNEQFF. The CDR3 coding sequence is TGCGCCAGCAGCTTGGACCCGGGACAGGGTGTCCTTGTCTACAATGAGCAGTTCTTC.

The chain joins TRBV5-1 to TRBJ1-1; TRBD1 is a possible D gene (6 bases). This CDR3 has 16 amino acids. CDR1 is SGHRS and CDR2 is YFSETQ in the germline V gene. V lost 0 bases, J lost 0 bases, and 12 bases lay in between. CDR3 bases: TGCGCCAGCAGCTTGGAAAGGACAGCCTTGAACACTGAAGCTTTCTTT. It translates to CASSLERTALNTEAFF.

The V gene is TRBV9, the J gene TRBJ1-2; a weak D match, TRBD1 (6 bases). This CDR3 region has 16 residues. V was clipped by 2 bases and J by 0 bases, with 14 bases between them. The V gene's germline CDR1 is SGDLS and CDR2 YYNGEE. This CDR3 is CASSVAGATANYGYTF. The CDR3 DNA is TGTGCCAGCAGCGTTGCGGGGGCAACAGCTAACTATGGCTACACCTTC. The variable domain in full, with the rest retrieved from reference TRBV9 and TRBJ1-2, is DSGVTQTPKHLITATGQRVTLRCSPRSGDLSVYWYQQSLDQGLQFLIQYYNGEERAKGNILERFSAQQFPDLHSELNLSSLELGDSALYFCASSVAGATANYGYTFGSGTRLTVV.

The chain links TRBV29-1 to TRBJ2-1; maybe TRBD2 (6 bases). Trimming stripped 4 bases from V and 4 bases from J, with 14 bases between. Per the germline V gene, CDR1 is SQVTM and CDR2 is ANQGSEA. The CDR3 extends over 14 amino acids. The CDR3 sequence is CSVVQRGNYNEQFF. The CDR3 region has the DNA TGCAGCGTTGTCCAACGCGGGAATTACAATGAGCAGTTCTTC.

The V and J genes are TRBV11-1 and TRBJ1-5; D remains unclear. From germline, CDR1 is SGHAT and CDR2 FQDESV (reference sequence). The CDR3 sequence is 14 residues long. Trimming removed 3 bases from V and 4 bases from J, with 10 bases in between. The CDR3 reads CASSFVRGNQPQHF. In DNA form, the CDR3 reads TGTGCCAGCAGCTTTGTACGGGGAAATCAGCCCCAGCATTTT.

This rearrangement joins TRBV6-1 to TRBJ2-7; 8 bases map to TRBD2. J lost 0 bases, V lost 7 bases, and 5 bases had no gene match. CDR1 MNHNS and CDR2 SASEGT come from the germline V gene. This CDR3 has 14 residues. The CDR3 protein is CASTVAGPSYEQYF. The CDR3 DNA sequence: TGTGCCAGCACCGTAGCGGGGCCCTCCTACGAGCAGTACTTC.

V gene TRBV6-5 combines with J gene TRBJ1-3, with D possibly TRBD1 on 5 matching bases. V was clipped by 6 bases and J by 0 bases, with 12 bases between them. Germline lookup yields CDR1 MNHEY and CDR2 SVGAGI. This CDR3 contains 15 residues. This CDR3 is CASRQGLFSGNTIYF. CDR3 coding DNA: TGTGCCAGCAGGCAGGGACTGTTCTCTGGAAACACCATATATTTT.

This clone was picked up one time. This chain connects TRBV18 to TRBJ2-5; D is uncertain. From germline, CDR1 is KGHSH and CDR2 LQKENI. This CDR3 is 14 amino acids long. V lost 6 bases and J lost 7, with 18 bases in between. The CDR3 DNA sequence: TGTGCCAGCTCCAAATCTGCGTCGGCAGGGACCCAGTACTTC. This sequence encodes CASSKSASAGTQYF. Based on the CDR3 plus reference TRBV18 and TRBJ2-5, the full variable domain is NAGVMQNPRHLVRRRGQEARLRCSPMKGHSHVYWYRQLPEEGLKFMVYLQKENIIDESGMPKERFSAEFPKEGPSILRIQQVVRGDSAAYFCASSKSASAGTQYFGPGTRLLVL.

V gene TRBV5-6 combines with J gene TRBJ1-2, with D possibly TRBD1 on 5 matching bases. The V end lost 1 base, the J end lost 7 bases, and 14 bases lay between the germline ends. The germline V gene encodes CDR1 SGHDT and CDR2 YYEEEE. This CDR3 comprises 14 residues. The CDR3 here is CASSLRPGFSGYTF. CDR3 sequence (DNA): TGTGCCAGCAGCTTGCGTCCAGGGTTCAGTGGCTACACCTTC. Complete variable domain (other parts from reference TRBV5-6 and TRBJ1-2): DAGVTQSPTHLIKTRGQQVTLRCSPKSGHDTVSWYQQALGQGPQFIFQYYEEEERQRGNFPDRFSGHQFPNYSSELNVNALLLGDSALYLCASSLRPGFSGYTFGSGTRLTVV.

This chain connects TRBV25-1 to TRBJ1-2, with TRBD1 as a possible D gene (6 bases). Trimming left V 5 bases short and J 6 bases short, with 10 bases between. The germline gives CDR1 MGHDK, CDR2 SYGVNS. This CDR3 has 12 amino acids. The CDR3 DNA follows: TGTGCCAGCAGTTGGAGGGGGGATGGCTACACCTTC. This translates into CASSWRGDGYTF.

The count of this clone is one. V usage is TRBV28 and J usage is TRBJ2-5; TRBD1 aligns across 10 bases. With 5 bases clipped from V and 6 bases from J, the junction kept 9 bases outside the gene matches. Germline V CDR1 and CDR2: MDHEN, SYDVKM. The CDR3 is 15 amino acids. The CDR3 sequence: CASSRARTGGKTQYF. The CDR3 DNA follows: TGTGCCAGCAGTCGCGCCCGGACAGGGGGAAAGACCCAGTACTTC. The variable domain in full, completed from reference TRBV28 and TRBJ2-5, reads DVKVTQSSRYLVKRTGEKVFLECVQDMDHENMFWYRQDPGLGLRLIYFSYDVKMKEKGDIPEGYSVSREKKERFSLILESASTNQTSMYLCASSRARTGGKTQYFGPGTRLLVL.

This clone was recorded only once. This sequence joins TRBV11-3 and TRBJ2-2; 8 positions agree with TRBD1. J gave up 4 bases and V 7 bases, and 8 bases lay outside the gene matches. CDR3 size: 15 residues. Germline V gene data show CDR1 as SGHNT and CDR2 as YENEEA. The CDR3 loop reads CASTRGQGGTGELFF. CDR3 DNA: TGTGCCAGCACCCGAGGACAGGGAGGCACCGGGGAGCTGTTTTTT.

CDR3 nucleotide sequence: TGTGCCAGCAGCTTACAGGGCAATCAGCCCCAGCATTTT. Residues: CASSLQGNQPQHF. J is TRBJ1-5 and V is TRBV7-9; D is undetermined. This CDR3 has 13 amino acids. V was shortened by 2 bases and J by 2 bases, with 4 bases between the two germline ends. Germline CDR1 is SEHNR and CDR2 is FQNEAQ (reference sequence).

The chain couples TRBV5-5 to TRBJ1-1; D is ambiguous. CDR1 is SGHKS, CDR2 YYEKEE, per germline (reference sequence). The CDR3 totals 11 residues. The V gene lost 4 bases and the J gene lost 8 bases, with 9 bases spanning the gap. CDR3 sequence (DNA): TGTGCCAGCAGCCAGCCCCCGGAAGCTTTCTTT. Translated, it gives CASSQPPEAFF.

The CDR3 DNA reads TGTGCCAGCAGTCCTGATGACGGTAGCAATCAGCCCCAGCATTTT. Its translation: CASSPDDGSNQPQHF. The genes are TRBV6-5 and TRBJ1-5; D remains unclear. Per germline, CDR1 MNHEY and CDR2 SVGAGI. There are 15 residues in the CDR3. Trimming stripped 5 bases from V and 0 bases from J, with 11 bases between.

V usage is TRBV5-1 and J usage is TRBJ2-1; D unclear. Germline CDR1 and CDR2: SGHRS and YFSETQ. Trimming removed 4 bases at V and 2 bases at J, with 10 bases between. The CDR3 has 14 amino acids. CDR3 loop: CASSPGEPYNEQFF. The CDR3 DNA reads TGCGCCAGCAGCCCAGGTGAACCCTACAATGAGCAGTTCTTC.